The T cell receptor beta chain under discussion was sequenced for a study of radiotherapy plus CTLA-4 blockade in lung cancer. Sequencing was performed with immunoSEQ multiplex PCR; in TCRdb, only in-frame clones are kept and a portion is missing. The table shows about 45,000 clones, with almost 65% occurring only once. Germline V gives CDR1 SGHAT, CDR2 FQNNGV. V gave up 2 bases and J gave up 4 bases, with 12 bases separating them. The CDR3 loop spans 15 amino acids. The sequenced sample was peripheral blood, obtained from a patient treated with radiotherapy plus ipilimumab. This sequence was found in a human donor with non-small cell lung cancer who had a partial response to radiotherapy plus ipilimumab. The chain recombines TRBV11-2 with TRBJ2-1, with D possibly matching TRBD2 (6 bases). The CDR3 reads CASSLKGGNYNEQFF. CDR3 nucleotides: TGTGCCAGCAGCTTAAAGGGCGGGAATTACAATGAGCAGTTCTTC.